This T cell receptor beta chain was identified during a study of CD8 T cells in ankylosing spondylitis. Overall study results and limits: Within ankylosing spondylitis blood, a TCR beta motif made up of eight or nine highly homologous variants appeared to be characteristic.

A word on this clonotype: Its cognate antigen is unknown.

TCRdb re-analysed the 5' RACE reads in MiXCR, keeping a single row per CDR3 protein. The sample lists a few hundred thousand distinct CDR3 sequences; 20% were seen once. The CDR3 length is 11 residues. Trimming at V came to 6 bases and at J to 14 bases, leaving 11 bases not matched to a gene. The V gene's germline CDR1 is SQVTM and CDR2 ANQGSEA. This sequence originates from a male donor with ankylosing spondylitis or in good health (not recorded which). The sequenced sample was blood, either unsorted or a sorted T cell fraction (not recorded which). V usage is TRBV29-1 and J usage is TRBJ2-3, with 7 positions matching TRBD1. CDR3 residues: CSVPRDSRRYF. CDR3 DNA sequence: TGCAGCGTACCCCGGGACAGCCGACGGTATTTT.